This T cell receptor beta chain was documented in a study of graft-versus-host responses after intestinal transplantation. Study summary: Every recipient underwent anti-thymocyte globulin induction, then tacrolimus and steroids for two to three years. Study outcomes and limitations: Declining HvG levels early post-transplant were linked to peak circulating GvH clone levels.

CDR1 is SGHDT, CDR2 YYEEEE, per germline. J gave up 2 bases and V 4 bases, and 4 bases lay outside the gene matches. The CDR3 covers 15 residues. This clone appeared once. What it recognizes is unknown. Some clones are missing from TCRdb's copy, which holds only in-frame ones; the method was immunoSEQ multiplex PCR. This sample yields under 80,000 clones, of which 92% are seen a single time; approximately 0.73% belongs to the top ten. This receptor was obtained from a human patient who received an intestinal transplant, so some T cells may come from the graft donor. This chain connects TRBV5-6 to TRBJ2-3; 10 bases line up with TRBD1. The sequenced sample was PBMCs, obtained 98 days after intestinal transplantation. This chain's CDR3 is CASSPGTGATDTQYF. The CDR3 bases are TGTGCCAGCAGCCCCGGGACAGGGGCCACAGATACGCAGTATTTT.